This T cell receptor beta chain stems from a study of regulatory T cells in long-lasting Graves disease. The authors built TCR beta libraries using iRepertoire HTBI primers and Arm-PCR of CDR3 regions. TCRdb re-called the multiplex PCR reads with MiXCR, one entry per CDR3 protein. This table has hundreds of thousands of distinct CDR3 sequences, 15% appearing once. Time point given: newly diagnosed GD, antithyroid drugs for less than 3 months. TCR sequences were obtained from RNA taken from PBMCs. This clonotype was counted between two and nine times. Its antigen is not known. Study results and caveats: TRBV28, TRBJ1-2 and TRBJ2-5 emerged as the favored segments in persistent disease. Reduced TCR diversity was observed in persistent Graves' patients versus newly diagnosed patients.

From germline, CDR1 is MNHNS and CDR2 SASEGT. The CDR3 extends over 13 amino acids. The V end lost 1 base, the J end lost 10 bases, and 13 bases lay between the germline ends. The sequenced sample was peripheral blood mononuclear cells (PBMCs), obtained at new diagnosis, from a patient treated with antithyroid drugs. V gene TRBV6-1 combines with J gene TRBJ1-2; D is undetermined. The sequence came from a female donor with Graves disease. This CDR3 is CASSEDLRKVYTF. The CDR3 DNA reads TGTGCCAGCAGTGAAGATCTAAGGAAGGTCTACACCTTC.